The present TCR beta chain was sequenced within a study of CD4 T cells in relation to SARS-CoV-2 and coronaviruses. Unexposed donor CD4+ T cells date from 2011-2018, before the COVID-19 pandemic. Isolation of CD4+ T cells took place after nine to ten days in culture. Unexposed-donor CD4+ T cells were probed with SARS-CoV-2 S/N and four cold-coronavirus spikes, cells permitting. Concerning this clone itself: Its specificity is not known.

The data were produced by immunoSEQ multiplex PCR, yet TCRdb's version contains in-frame clones alone and is incomplete. The sample has some 29,000 clones, about 70% seen once. The TCR originated in a human donor in good health. Sequencing was done on a sample of CD4+ T cells from PBMCs, cultured in vitro.

The CDR3 protein is CASSQRGGSSYEQYF. CDR3 coding DNA: TGTGCCAGCAGCCAAAGAGGGGGGAGTTCCTACGAGCAGTACTTC. The chain carries TRBV27 and TRBJ2-7; D may be TRBD1 or TRBD2 (6 bases each). Germline V CDR1 and CDR2: MNHEY, SMNVEV (reference sequence). The ends were cut back, 6 bases at V and 1 base at J, with 16 bases in the middle. The CDR3 spans 15 residues.